Listed here is a single T cell receptor beta chain. Its antigen is currently unknown. A read error is the likely source, as a far larger clone sits one nucleotide away. Described time point: newly diagnosed GD, antithyroid drugs for less than 3 months. Researchers made the TCR library from RNA that was extracted from PBMCs. Per germline, CDR1 DFQATT and CDR2 SNEGSKA (reference sequence). This CDR3 contains 14 residues. The data stem from a study of regulatory T cells in long-lasting Graves disease. Study-level results: Favored gene segments in persistent disease were TRBV28, TRBJ1-2 and TRBJ2-5. Small numbers of samples may have cut accuracy.

With iRepertoire HTBI primers and Arm-PCR of CDR3 regions, TCR beta libraries were built. Each CDR3 protein is one row after TCRdb ran MiXCR on the multiplex PCR reads. In the table there are roughly 610,000 distinct CDR3 sequences, about 15% of which are singletons. This same sample was also part of a study on T cells in Graves' hyperthyroidism and ophthalmopathy. As that report states: Patients between 18 and 65 years old had hyperthyroidism, newly diagnosed and lasting under 2 months. Initially, a first-round RT-PCR of the TCR CDR3 employed the HTBI primer set.

The chain joins TRBV20-1 to TRBJ2-1, with D perhaps matching TRBD1 (6 bases). The last part of the DNA fits TRBJ2-5 better; the J call may be wrong. The TCR sequence derives from a woman aged 25 to 39 with Graves disease. The starting material was peripheral blood mononuclear cells (PBMCs), obtained at new diagnosis, from a patient treated with antithyroid drugs. The CDR3 region has the DNA TGCGGTGCCGCGAAGGACAGCATACAAGAGACCCAGTACTTC. Residues: CGAAKDSIQETQYF.